This T cell receptor (beta chain) was obtained from a study of blood T cell repertoires in COVID-19. Study-level information: COVID-19 samples, acute and convalescent, were from the United States, Italy and Spain. The analysed material was cDNA or gDNA that came from T cells, B-cell-depleted T cells, or PBMCs.

Methods used by the authors: The authors estimated nucleated cell counts from reference gene primer amplification. Libraries were prepared by immunoSEQ multiplex PCR; TCRdb keeps only in-frame clonotypes and omits some of them. V and J calls and clone size are copied from that table; D and trimming were computed from the DNA. The table records around 150,000 clones, more than 75% of them present only once. The CDR3 covers 12 residues. With V trimmed by 2 bases and J by 6 bases, 1 base remained unmatched. The sequencing sample was made of peripheral blood. This chain joins TRBV12-3 or TRBV12-4 and TRBJ2-7; 7 positions match TRBD2. The source is a man in his fifties or sixties with acute or convalescent COVID-19. CDR3 in amino acids: CASSLSGGEQYF. The CDR3 nucleotides read TGTGCCAGCAGTTTATCGGGGGGCGAGCAGTACTTC.